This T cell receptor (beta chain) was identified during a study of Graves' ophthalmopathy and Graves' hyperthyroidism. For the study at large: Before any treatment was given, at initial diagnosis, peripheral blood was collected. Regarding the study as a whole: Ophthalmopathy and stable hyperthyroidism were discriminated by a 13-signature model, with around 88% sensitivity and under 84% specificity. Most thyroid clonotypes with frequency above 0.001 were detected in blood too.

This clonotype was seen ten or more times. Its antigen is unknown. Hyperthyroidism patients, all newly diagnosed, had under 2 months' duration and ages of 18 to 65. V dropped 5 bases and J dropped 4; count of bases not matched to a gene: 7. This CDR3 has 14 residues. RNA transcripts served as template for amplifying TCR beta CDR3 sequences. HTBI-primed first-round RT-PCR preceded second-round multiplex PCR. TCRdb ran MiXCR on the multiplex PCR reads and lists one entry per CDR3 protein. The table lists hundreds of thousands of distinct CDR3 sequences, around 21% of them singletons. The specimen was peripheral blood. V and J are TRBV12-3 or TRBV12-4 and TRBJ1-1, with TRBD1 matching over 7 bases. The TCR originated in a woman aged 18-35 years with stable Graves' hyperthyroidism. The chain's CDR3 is CASSRQGGGTEAFF. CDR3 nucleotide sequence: TGTGCCAGCAGTCGACAGGGAGGGGGCACTGAAGCTTTCTTT.